Below, 18 T cell receptor beta chains from the same sample are listed, as sequenced in a study of CD8 T cells in ankylosing spondylitis (dated by TCRdb to the late 2010s). The library was produced with 5' RACE. Instrument on record: Illumina HiSeq 2500. TCRdb reran the public reads through fastp at Q25 and MiXCR, keeping productive beta chains. Each record represents a unique CDR3 protein, reported with the most common genes and DNA among its rows. Present in this sample are more than 100,000 distinct CDR3 sequences, about 10% of which were seen just once. Around 4.1% of the sample comes from the top ten. Sequenced material: blood, either unsorted or a sorted T cell fraction (not recorded which). The source of these receptors is a female donor with ankylosing spondylitis or in good health (not recorded which).

With respect to this clonotype: A much larger clone differs from this one at a single base, so this may be a read error. The gene calls are TRBV18 and TRBJ1-1, with unresolved D. Germline assignment: CDR1 KGHSH and CDR2 LQKENI. The V and J ends lost 4 bases and 2 bases respectively, with 11 bases between them. This CDR3 is 14 amino acids long. The CDR3 here is CASSRGPANTEAFF. The DNA for the CDR3 is TGTGCCAGCTCACGAGGACCCGCCAACACTGAAGCTTTCTTT.

This clonotype was found a few times. The V and J genes are TRBV11-2 and TRBJ2-3, with a tentative D call TRBD2 (6 bases). This CDR3 is built from 13 residues. Germline V CDR1 and CDR2: SGHAT, FQNNGV. With 3 bases removed from V and 6 bases from J, the gap between germline ends came to 10 bases. The CDR3 loop reads CASSFSGSDTQYF. The CDR3 nucleotides are TGTGCCAGCAGCTTTTCCGGGAGTGATACGCAGTATTTT.

About this clonotype itself: This clone may be a read error of a much larger clone one base away. The chain has TRBV7-9 and TRBJ1-5; D might be TRBD1 (5 bases). Germline V gene lookup returns CDR1 SEHNR and CDR2 FQNEAQ (reference sequence). This CDR3 has 16 amino acids. CDR3 protein: CASSYDSPYSNQPHHF. Here the CDR3 DNA reads TGTGCCAGCAGCTATGACAGTCCTTATAGCAATCAGCCCCACCATTTT.

This clonotype was seen more than once but under ten times. The V gene is TRBV5-1, the J gene TRBJ1-6; D perhaps matches TRBD1 (5 bases). V was shortened by 1 base and J by 6 bases, with 14 bases between the two germline ends. CDR3 size: 16 residues. Germline V CDR1 and CDR2: SGHRS, YFSETQ. CDR3 nucleotides: TGCGCCAGCAGCTTGACCGGGGGACTCGGTAATTCACCCCTCCACTTT. Protein: CASSLTGGLGNSPLHF.

This clonotype has at least ten counts. The rearrangement links TRBV5-5 to TRBJ2-3; D possibly matches TRBD1 or TRBD2 (6 bases each). Germline loops: CDR1 SGHKS, CDR2 YYEKEE (reference sequence). The germline V and J ends were trimmed by 4 bases and 9 bases, with 21 bases remaining between them. This CDR3 is built from 15 residues. The CDR3 sequence: CASSTTRRGTITQYF. CDR3 in DNA: TGTGCCAGCAGCACCACTAGGAGGGGGACCATCACGCAGTATTTT.

This clonotype showed up just a few times. This CDR3 reads CASSRSSGTDTQYF. CDR3 nucleotides: TGTGCCAGCAGCCGATCTAGCGGTACAGATACGCAGTATTTT. The gene calls are TRBV6-1 and TRBJ2-3, with 7 positions matching TRBD2. In germline, CDR1 is MNHNS, CDR2 SASEGT. The V segment lost 6 bases and the J segment 3 bases; nucleotides outside the gene matches: 6. This CDR3 has 14 amino acids.

This clonotype was detected ten times or more. This rearrangement joins TRBV3-1 to TRBJ1-5; D is uncertain. Between the trimmed V and J ends, which lost 0 bases and 6 bases, there was a span of 6 bases. Germline-derived CDR1 and CDR2 are LGHDT and YNNKEL (reference sequence). The CDR3 has 13 amino acids. CDR3 region: CASSQDVLQPQHF. The CDR3 region has the DNA TGTGCCAGCAGCCAAGATGTACTTCAGCCCCAGCATTTT.

This clonotype was counted at least ten times. J is TRBJ2-1 and V is TRBV29-1; unclear D gene. Per germline, CDR1 SQVTM and CDR2 ANQGSEA. V was pared by 2 bases and J by 7 bases, with 15 bases between. The CDR3 totals 14 residues. CDR3 region: CSVENPPGGNEQFF. The CDR3 DNA reads as TGCAGCGTTGAAAACCCCCCCGGTGGGAATGAGCAGTTCTTC.

The genes are TRBV27 and TRBJ1-1; D gene ambiguous. Germline V gene sequence: CDR1 MNHEY, CDR2 SMNVEV (reference sequence). V dropped 3 bases and J dropped 11 bases, with 16 bases sitting between them. The CDR3 covers 13 residues. CDR3 DNA sequence: TGTGCCAGCAGTTTGCGAGGAAAGGCAGACGCTTTCTTT. Amino acid sequence: CASSLRGKADAFF.

The table lists this clonotype with many counts. The gene calls are TRBV28 and TRBJ2-2; 9 bases align to TRBD2. The CDR3 has 15 residues. Trimming removed 7 bases from V and 6 bases from J; junction bases left unmatched: 9. The germline gives CDR1 MDHEN, CDR2 SYDVKM. As DNA, the CDR3 is TGTGCCAGCAATACGGCGGGGGGGCCCTCCGGGGAGCTGTTTTTT. It specifies CASNTAGGPSGELFF.

There are many counts of this clonotype. The rearrangement links TRBV12-3 or TRBV12-4 to TRBJ2-6; D is unresolved. The CDR3 covers 14 residues. The V gene lost 3 bases and the J gene lost 2 bases, with 5 bases spanning the gap. DNA for the CDR3: TGTGCCAGCAGTTTCAACGCTGGGGCCAACGTCCTGACTTTC. This codes for CASSFNAGANVLTF.

This clonotype was observed at least ten times. This chain joins TRBV30 and TRBJ1-2, with D unresolved. CDR3 length: 10 amino acids. Looked up from germline, CDR1 is GTSNPN and CDR2 is SVGIG (reference sequence). The germline V and J ends were trimmed by 3 bases and 8 bases, with 7 bases remaining between them. The CDR3 DNA reads TGTGCCTGGAGCATGGGAGGCTACACCTTC. Its translation: CAWSMGGYTF.

This chain joins TRBV10-1 and TRBJ1-1, with a possible D match to TRBD1 (6 bases). Trimming removed 5 bases at V and 3 bases at J, with 16 bases between. This CDR3 has 15 residues. The germline V gene encodes CDR1 WNHNN and CDR2 SYGVQD (reference sequence). CDR3 bases: TGCGCCAGCAGTAGAACAGGGATGGGGGACACTGAAGCTTTCTTT. This translates into CASSRTGMGDTEAFF.

This clonotype showed up many times. The rearrangement uses TRBV20-1 and TRBJ1-3, with D unresolved. CDR1 is DFQATT, CDR2 SNEGSKA, per germline (reference sequence). The CDR3 covers 15 residues. V gave up 6 bases and J gave up 0 bases, with 15 bases separating them. This chain's CDR3 is CSAKFGPSSGNTIYF. CDR3 DNA: TGCAGTGCAAAATTTGGGCCCAGCTCTGGAAACACCATATATTTT.

This clonotype was counted ten times or more. This chain links TRBV20-1 with TRBJ2-6; no firm D call. CDR1 and CDR2 (germline): DFQATT, SNEGSKA (reference sequence). The V gene lost 0 bases and the J gene lost 4 bases, with 4 bases spanning the gap. The CDR3 totals 13 residues. In DNA, the CDR3 is TGCAGTGCTAGAGATCCGGGGGCCAACGTCCTGACTTTC. Encoded protein: CSARDPGANVLTF.

This clonotype was picked up many times. The chain has TRBV10-2 and TRBJ1-2; D is unclear. This CDR3 spans 12 amino acids. The germline CDR1 and CDR2 sequences are WSHSY and SAAADI. The V and J ends lost 4 bases and 4 bases respectively, with 7 bases between them. For the CDR3, the DNA is TGCGCCAGCAGTGCGGACCCCTATGGCTACACCTTC. Protein sequence: CASSADPYGYTF.

V is TRBV11-2 and J is TRBJ2-4; no firm D call. Germline-derived CDR1 and CDR2 are SGHAT and FQNNGV. V was shortened by 5 bases and J by 2 bases, with 13 bases between the two germline ends. The CDR3 spans 15 residues. The CDR3 reads CASSIGQGTKNIQYF. The DNA for the CDR3 is TGTGCCAGCAGCATAGGGCAAGGTACCAAAAACATTCAGTACTTC.

There are many counts of this clonotype. The chain links TRBV5-1 to TRBJ1-1; no firm D call. Germline-derived CDR1 and CDR2 are SGHRS and YFSETQ. The V end was cut by 4 bases, the J end by 0 bases, with 13 bases between. This CDR3 has 15 amino acids. The CDR3 region has the DNA TGCGCCAGCAGCGTGGTTGCTGGGATGAACACTGAAGCTTTCTTT. Amino acids: CASSVVAGMNTEAFF. The full variable domain, rest sourced from reference TRBV5-1 and TRBJ1-1, is KAGVTQTPRYLIKTRGQQVTLSCSPISGHRSVSWYQQTPGQGLQFLFEYFSETQRNKGNFPGRFSGRQFSNSRSEMNVSTLELGDSALYLCASSVVAGMNTEAFFGQGTRLTVV.